These T cell receptor beta chains were read from a single sample in a study of OX40 agonist ivuxolimab in advanced cancers. The method was immunoSEQ multiplex PCR; TCRdb's version includes in-frame clones alone and lacks a portion of them. The sample lists under 40,000 clones, around 81% occurring once. The sample consisted of CD4+ or CD8+ T cells sorted from blood, taken in a trial of the OX40 agonist ivuxolimab. Receptors originate from an adult with an advanced solid tumor such as melanoma, head and neck, liver or kidney cancer. The CDR3 runs from the conserved cysteine through the conserved F or W. The order of the fields is J gene, clone size, CDR3 length, D gene, V gene, CDR3 protein, CDR3 DNA. The D gene is left open where the match is weak. Clone size appears in some rows only: once, few, many, or a class for an expanded clone.

TRBJ1-6	-	16	TRBD1	TRBV28	CASSGDRGTVNSPLHF	TGTGCCAGCAGTGGGGACAGGGGGACGGTTAATTCACCCCTCCACTTT
TRBJ2-5	-	14	-	TRBV19	CASSPQGLAETQYF	TGTGCCAGTAGTCCCCAGGGATTAGCAGAGACCCAGTACTTC
TRBJ1-6	few	14	TRBD1	TRBV10-3	CAISRQGSGSPLHF	TGTGCCATCAGCAGACAGGGTTCGGGTTCACCCCTCCACTTT
TRBJ2-7	-	15	TRBD1	TRBV27	CASRKEGQGIYEQYF	TGTGCCAGCAGGAAGGAAGGACAGGGTATCTACGAGCAGTACTTC
TRBJ2-1	-	15	-	TRBV5-4	CASSLDQRAYNEQFF	TGTGCCAGCAGCCTCGACCAACGGGCCTACAATGAGCAGTTCTTC
TRBJ2-5	-	11	-	TRBV6-5	CASSERETQYF	TGTGCCAGCTCAGAAAGGGAGACCCAGTACTTC
TRBJ1-4	once	12	-	TRBV19	CASSMRQEKLFF	TGTGCCAGTAGTATGCGGCAGGAAAAACTGTTTTTT
TRBJ1-2	-	15	-	TRBV4-3	CASSQMGTAGYGYTF	TGCGCCAGCAGCCAGATGGGCACCGCAGGCTATGGCTACACCTTC
TRBJ1-1	-	13	-	TRBV16	CASSQLSNTEAFF	TGTGCCAGCAGCCAATTGTCTAACACTGAAGCTTTCTTT
TRBJ1-1	-	13	-	TRBV5-1	CASSLAGLTEAFF	TGCGCCAGCAGCTTGGCAGGGCTGACTGAAGCTTTCTTT
TRBJ1-2	few	13	TRBD1	TRBV6-4	CASRATGGHGYTF	TGTGCCAGCAGGGCTACAGGGGGCCATGGCTACACCTTC
TRBJ1-1	few	13	-	TRBV7-2	CASSAYPNTEAFF	TGTGCCAGCAGCGCCTACCCGAACACTGAAGCTTTCTTT
TRBJ1-5	few	13	-	TRBV18	CASSPTVNQPQHF	TGTGCCAGCTCACCGACAGTAAATCAGCCCCAGCATTTT
TRBJ1-1	-	13	-	TRBV12-5	CASAPRANTEAFF	TGTGCTAGTGCCCCCAGGGCGAACACTGAAGCTTTCTTT
TRBJ1-5	-	14	-	TRBV5-1	CASSLEIGAQPQHF	TGCGCCAGCAGCTTGGAAATTGGCGCTCAGCCCCAGCATTTT
TRBJ2-5	-	13	-	TRBV27	CASSGLNQETQYF	TGTGCCAGCAGTGGCCTAAACCAAGAGACCCAGTACTTC
TRBJ2-3	-	14	-	TRBV4-3	CASSQDRSGGTQYF	TGCGCCAGCAGCCAAGACCGGAGCGGAGGCACGCAGTATTTT
TRBJ2-2	-	18	TRBD1	TRBV7-9	CATDGTGYARAGTGELFF	TGTGCCACCGACGGGACAGGGTACGCAAGGGCGGGCACCGGGGAGCTGTTTTTT
TRBJ2-5	-	14	-	TRBV18	CASSPQGNRETQYF	TGTGCCAGCTCACCCCAAGGGAACAGAGAGACCCAGTACTTC
TRBJ1-2	-	12	-	TRBV27	CASSLRGRGYTF	TGTGCCAGCAGTTTGCGGGGTCGAGGCTACACCTTC
TRBJ2-3	-	16	TRBD2	TRBV2	CASSTGTSGTWGTQYF	TGTGCCAGCAGCACAGGGACTAGCGGAACATGGGGTACGCAGTATTTT
TRBJ1-6	-	13	-	TRBV6-6	CASKRAVNSPLHF	TGTGCCAGCAAAAGGGCTGTGAATTCACCCCTCCACTTT
TRBJ2-1	-	15	-	TRBV28	CASSRLAEAYNEQFF	TGTGCCAGCAGTAGATTAGCGGAAGCCTACAATGAGCAGTTCTTC
TRBJ2-1	-	11	-	TRBV7-9	CASSVYNEQFF	TGTGCCAGCAGCGTCTACAATGAGCAGTTCTTC
TRBJ2-7	once	14	-	TRBV7-2	CASSPSWASYEQYF	TGTGCCAGCAGCCCGAGCTGGGCTAGCTACGAGCAGTACTTC
TRBJ1-4	-	15	-	TRBV7-2	CASKTTGHMNEKLFF	TGTGCCAGCAAGACGACGGGACACATGAATGAAAAACTGTTTTTT
TRBJ2-3	-	14	-	TRBV5-6	CASSLEVGTDTQYF	TGTGCCAGCAGCTTGGAGGTCGGCACAGATACGCAGTATTTT
TRBJ1-5	-	14	TRBD1	TRBV6-5	CASLAQGAHQPQHF	TGTGCCAGCCTGGCGCAGGGGGCCCATCAGCCCCAGCATTTT
TRBJ1-5	-	13	-	TRBV7-8	CASSLGLGQPQHF	TGTGCCAGCAGCTTAGGACTTGGGCAGCCCCAGCATTTT
TRBJ1-1	-	12	-	TRBV28	CATTGGNTEAFF	TGTGCCACCACCGGCGGGAACACTGAAGCTTTCTTT
TRBJ2-4	once	15	TRBD2	TRBV5-1	CASSLGSASGNIQYF	TGCGCCAGCAGCTTGGGTTCGGCTAGCGGAAACATTCAGTACTTC
TRBJ2-4	-	19	-	TRBV19	CASSIDSTGWGLSKNIQYF	TGTGCCAGTAGTATAGATAGTACAGGCTGGGGCTTGTCCAAAAACATTCAGTACTTC
TRBJ2-2	-	14	TRBD2	TRBV19	CASSPGLAAGELFF	TGTGCCAGCTCCCCGGGACTAGCGGCCGGGGAGCTGTTTTTT
TRBJ1-2	-	13	TRBD1	TRBV2	CASDDRGLGGYTF	TGTGCCAGCGATGACAGGGGGCTGGGTGGCTACACCTTC
TRBJ2-7	-	15	TRBD2	TRBV19	CASSHTSGSSYEQYF	TGTGCCAGTAGTCATACTAGCGGGAGCTCCTACGAGCAGTACTTC
TRBJ1-2	-	15	-	TRBV28	CASSSWGPALYGYTF	TGTGCCAGCAGTTCATGGGGGCCAGCCCTCTATGGCTACACCTTC
TRBJ1-2	-	15	-	TRBV6-6	CASSYSRGVRYGYTF	TGTGCCAGCAGTTACTCGAGAGGGGTCCGCTATGGCTACACCTTC
TRBJ2-2	-	18	-	TRBV27	CASSLRSGAWGNTGELFF	TGTGCCAGCAGTTTACGCTCCGGGGCCTGGGGGAACACCGGGGAGCTGTTTTTT
TRBJ2-1	-	15	-	TRBV2	CASSASQESYNEQFF	TGTGCCAGCAGTGCGTCACAGGAGTCCTACAATGAGCAGTTCTTC
TRBJ1-2	-	18	-	TRBV9	CASSVGAGEGVLDSGYTF	TGTGCCAGCAGCGTAGGAGCCGGGGAAGGGGTTTTAGATTCCGGCTACACCTTC
TRBJ1-1	-	15	-	TRBV11-2	CASSLVGEGLSEAFF	TGTGCCAGCAGCTTAGTGGGTGAGGGGTTGAGTGAAGCTTTCTTT
TRBJ1-2	-	16	-	TRBV6-5	CASSLLPDPRNYGYTF	TGTGCCAGCAGTTTACTCCCGGACCCCAGGAACTATGGCTACACCTTC
TRBJ1-1	once	14	-	TRBV11-2	CASSRTREAGPAFF	TGTGCCAGCAGCCGTACAAGGGAGGCAGGGCCGGCTTTCTTT
TRBJ1-4	-	14	-	TRBV5-5	CASSLGQGYEKLFF	TGTGCCAGCAGCTTAGGGCAGGGGTATGAAAAACTGTTTTTT
TRBJ2-1	-	16	TRBD2	TRBV7-2	CASSPSGSVGLNEQFF	TGTGCCAGCAGCCCTAGCGGGAGTGTCGGTCTCAATGAGCAGTTCTTC
TRBJ1-5	-	14	-	TRBV19	CASSNVGSNQPQHF	TGTGCCAGTAGTAATGTGGGAAGCAATCAGCCCCAGCATTTT
TRBJ1-1	-	14	-	TRBV7-2	CASSLVGQDTEAFF	TGTGCCAGCAGCTTAGTAGGGCAGGACACTGAAGCTTTCTTT
TRBJ2-2	-	15	TRBD1	TRBV19	CASRRTGEGYGELFF	TGTGCCAGTCGCCGGACAGGGGAAGGGTACGGGGAGCTGTTTTTT
TRBJ2-2	-	14	-	TRBV6-1	CASTKTRETGELFF	TGTGCCAGCACCAAAACCAGGGAGACCGGGGAGCTGTTTTTT
TRBJ2-7	-	14	TRBD1	TRBV7-2	CASTRRTGSYEQYF	TGTGCCAGCACCCGACGGACAGGGTCCTACGAGCAGTACTTC
TRBJ1-3	-	15	TRBD1	TRBV25-1	CASSKTGAFRNTIYF	TGTGCCAGCAGTAAAACAGGGGCTTTTCGAAACACCATATATTTT
TRBJ2-3	-	14	-	TRBV11-2	CASSSTVGTDTQYF	TGTGCCAGCAGCTCAACGGTGGGCACAGATACGCAGTATTTT